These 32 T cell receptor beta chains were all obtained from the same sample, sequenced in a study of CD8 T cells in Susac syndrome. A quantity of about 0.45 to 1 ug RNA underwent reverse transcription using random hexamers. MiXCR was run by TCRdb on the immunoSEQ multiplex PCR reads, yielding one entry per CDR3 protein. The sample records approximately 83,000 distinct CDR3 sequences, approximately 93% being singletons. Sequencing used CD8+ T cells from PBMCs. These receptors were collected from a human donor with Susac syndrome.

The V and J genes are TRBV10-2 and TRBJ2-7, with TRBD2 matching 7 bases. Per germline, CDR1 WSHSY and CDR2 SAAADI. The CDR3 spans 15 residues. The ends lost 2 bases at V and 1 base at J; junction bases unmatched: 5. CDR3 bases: TGCGCCAGCAGTGAGGGGCTAGCGGCTTCCTACGAGCAGTACTTC. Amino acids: CASSEGLAASYEQYF.

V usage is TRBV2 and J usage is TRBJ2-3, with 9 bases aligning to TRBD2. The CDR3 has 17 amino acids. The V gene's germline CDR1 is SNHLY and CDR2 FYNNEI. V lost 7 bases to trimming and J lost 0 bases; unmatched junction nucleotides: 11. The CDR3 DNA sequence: TGTGCCAGCATTACATCGGGACTAGCCACTAGCACAGATACGCAGTATTTT. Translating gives CASITSGLATSTDTQYF. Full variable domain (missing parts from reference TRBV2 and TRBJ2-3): EPEVTQTPSHQVTQMGQEVILRCVPISNHLYFYWYRQILGQKVEFLVSFYNNEISEKSEIFDDQFSVERPDGSNFTLKIRSTKLEDSAMYFCASITSGLATSTDTQYFGPGTRLTVL.

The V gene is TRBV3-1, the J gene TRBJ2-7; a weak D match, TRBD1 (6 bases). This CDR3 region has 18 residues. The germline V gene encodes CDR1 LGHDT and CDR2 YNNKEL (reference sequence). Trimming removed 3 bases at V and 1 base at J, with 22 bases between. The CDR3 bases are TGTGCCAGCAGCCACGCTCGTATTACGGGACAAGGGTCCTACGAGCAGTACTTC. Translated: CASSHARITGQGSYEQYF.

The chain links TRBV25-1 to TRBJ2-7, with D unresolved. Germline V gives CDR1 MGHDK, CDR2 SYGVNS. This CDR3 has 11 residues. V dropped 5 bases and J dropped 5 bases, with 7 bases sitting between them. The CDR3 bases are TGTGCCAGCAGTTTCTCGCACGAGCAGTACTTC. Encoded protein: CASSFSHEQYF.

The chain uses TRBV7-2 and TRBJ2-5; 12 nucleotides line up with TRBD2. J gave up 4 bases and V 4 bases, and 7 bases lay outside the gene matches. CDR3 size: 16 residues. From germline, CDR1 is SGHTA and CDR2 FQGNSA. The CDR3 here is CASSSRSGLAGETQYF. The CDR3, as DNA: TGTGCCAGCAGCTCCCGGTCGGGACTAGCGGGAGAGACCCAGTACTTC.

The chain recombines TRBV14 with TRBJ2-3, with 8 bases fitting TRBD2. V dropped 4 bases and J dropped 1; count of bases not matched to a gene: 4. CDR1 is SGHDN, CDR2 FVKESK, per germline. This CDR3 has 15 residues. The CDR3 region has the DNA TGTGCCAGCAGCCGGGGACTAGGTGGCACAGATACGCAGTATTTT. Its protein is CASSRGLGGTDTQYF.

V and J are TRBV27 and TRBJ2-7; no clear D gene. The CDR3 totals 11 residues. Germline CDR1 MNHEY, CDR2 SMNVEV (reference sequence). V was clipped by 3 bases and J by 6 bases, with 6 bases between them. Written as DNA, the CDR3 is TGTGCCAGCAGTTTCAGGTCCGAGCAGTACTTC. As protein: CASSFRSEQYF.

CDR3 coding DNA: TGTGCCTGGAGTGTACTCCATCCCGGGACAGGGGTTTTCTACACTGAAGCTTTCTTT. This sequence encodes CAWSVLHPGTGVFYTEAFF. V and J are TRBV30 and TRBJ1-1, with 10 positions matching TRBD1. CDR3 length: 19 amino acids. Germline V gene sequence: CDR1 GTSNPN, CDR2 SVGIG (reference sequence). J was trimmed by 3 bases and V by 0 bases; bases with no gene match: 16.

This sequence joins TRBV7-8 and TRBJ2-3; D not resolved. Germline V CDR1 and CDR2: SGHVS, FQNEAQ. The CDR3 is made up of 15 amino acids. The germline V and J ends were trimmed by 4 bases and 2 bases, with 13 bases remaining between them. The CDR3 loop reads CASSSSSVSTDTQYF. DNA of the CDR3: TGTGCCAGCAGCTCTTCTTCCGTGTCCACAGATACGCAGTATTTT.

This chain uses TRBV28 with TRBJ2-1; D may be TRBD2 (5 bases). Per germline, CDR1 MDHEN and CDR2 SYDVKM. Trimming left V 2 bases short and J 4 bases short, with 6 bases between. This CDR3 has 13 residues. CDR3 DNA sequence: TGTGCCAGCAGTTTAAGGAGGTACAATGAGCAGTTCTTC. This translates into CASSLRRYNEQFF.

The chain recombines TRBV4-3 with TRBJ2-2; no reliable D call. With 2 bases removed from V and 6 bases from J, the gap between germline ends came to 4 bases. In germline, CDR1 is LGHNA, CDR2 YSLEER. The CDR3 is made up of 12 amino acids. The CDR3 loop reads CASSQQSGELFF. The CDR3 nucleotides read TGCGCCAGCAGCCAACAGTCCGGGGAGCTGTTTTTT.

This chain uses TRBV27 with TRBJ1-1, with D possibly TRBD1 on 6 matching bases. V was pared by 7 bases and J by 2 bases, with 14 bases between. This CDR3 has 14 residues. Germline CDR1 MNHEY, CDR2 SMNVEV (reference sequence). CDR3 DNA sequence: TGTGCCAGCAATGGCAGGGGTAAAAACACTGAAGCTTTCTTT. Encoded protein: CASNGRGKNTEAFF.

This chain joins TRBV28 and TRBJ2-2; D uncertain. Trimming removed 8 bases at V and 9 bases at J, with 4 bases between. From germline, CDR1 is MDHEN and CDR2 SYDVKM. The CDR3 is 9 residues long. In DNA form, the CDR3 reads TGTGCCAGCGGTAGGGAGCTGTTTTTT. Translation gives CASGRELFF.

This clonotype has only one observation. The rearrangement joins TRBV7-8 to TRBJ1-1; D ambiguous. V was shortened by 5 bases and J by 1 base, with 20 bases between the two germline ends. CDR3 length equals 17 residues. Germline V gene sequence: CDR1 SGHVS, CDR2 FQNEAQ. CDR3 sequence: CASSKEAQSRANTEAFF. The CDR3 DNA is TGTGCCAGCAGCAAAGAAGCACAGTCGAGGGCGAACACTGAAGCTTTCTTT.

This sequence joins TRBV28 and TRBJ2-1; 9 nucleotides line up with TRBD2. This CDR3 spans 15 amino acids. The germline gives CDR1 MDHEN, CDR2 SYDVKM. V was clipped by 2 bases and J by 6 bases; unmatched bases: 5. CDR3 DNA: TGTGCCAGCAGTTTAGAGGTAGCGGGAGCCAATGAGCAGTTCTTC. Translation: CASSLEVAGANEQFF.

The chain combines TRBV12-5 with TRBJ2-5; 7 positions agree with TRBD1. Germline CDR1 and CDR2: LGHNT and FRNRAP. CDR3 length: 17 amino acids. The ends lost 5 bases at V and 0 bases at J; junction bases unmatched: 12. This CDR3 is CASGRGGSLGNQETQYF. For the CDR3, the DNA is TGTGCTAGTGGTCGAGGGGGCTCCTTGGGGAACCAAGAGACCCAGTACTTC.

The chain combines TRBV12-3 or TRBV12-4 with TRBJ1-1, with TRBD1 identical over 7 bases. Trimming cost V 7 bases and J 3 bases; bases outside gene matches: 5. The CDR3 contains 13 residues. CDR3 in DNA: TGTGCCAGCATTGACAGGGTGGACACTGAAGCTTTCTTT. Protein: CASIDRVDTEAFF.

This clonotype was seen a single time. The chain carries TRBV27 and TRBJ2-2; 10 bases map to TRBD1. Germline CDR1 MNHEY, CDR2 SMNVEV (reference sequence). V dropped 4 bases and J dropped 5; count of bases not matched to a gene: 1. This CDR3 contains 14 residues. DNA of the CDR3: TGTGCCAGCAGTTGGGGACAGGGGACCGGGGAGCTGTTTTTT. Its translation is CASSWGQGTGELFF.

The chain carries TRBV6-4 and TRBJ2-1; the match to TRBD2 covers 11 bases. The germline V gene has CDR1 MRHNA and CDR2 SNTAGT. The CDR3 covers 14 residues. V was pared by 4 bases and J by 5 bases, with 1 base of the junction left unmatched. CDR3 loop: CASSGLAGNNEQFF. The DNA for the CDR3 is TGTGCCAGCAGTGGACTAGCGGGGAACAATGAGCAGTTCTTC.

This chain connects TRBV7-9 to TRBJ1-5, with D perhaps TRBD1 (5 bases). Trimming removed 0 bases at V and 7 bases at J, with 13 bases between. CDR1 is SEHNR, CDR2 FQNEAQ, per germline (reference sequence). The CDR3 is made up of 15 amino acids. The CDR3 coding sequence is TGTGCCAGCAGCTTAGCAGGGGCGGGGGAGCAGCCCCAGCATTTT. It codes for CASSLAGAGEQPQHF.

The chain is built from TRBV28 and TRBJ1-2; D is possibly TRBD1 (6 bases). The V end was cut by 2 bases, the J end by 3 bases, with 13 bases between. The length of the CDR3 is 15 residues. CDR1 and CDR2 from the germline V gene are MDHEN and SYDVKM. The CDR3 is CASSLVRGKHYGYTF. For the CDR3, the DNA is TGTGCCAGCAGTTTAGTCAGGGGCAAACACTATGGCTACACCTTC.

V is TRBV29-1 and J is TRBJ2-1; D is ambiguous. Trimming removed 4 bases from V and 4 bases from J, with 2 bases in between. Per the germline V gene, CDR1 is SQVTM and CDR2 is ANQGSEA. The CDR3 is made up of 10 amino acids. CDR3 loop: CSVGYNEQFF. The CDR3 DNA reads TGCAGCGTTGGGTACAATGAGCAGTTCTTC.

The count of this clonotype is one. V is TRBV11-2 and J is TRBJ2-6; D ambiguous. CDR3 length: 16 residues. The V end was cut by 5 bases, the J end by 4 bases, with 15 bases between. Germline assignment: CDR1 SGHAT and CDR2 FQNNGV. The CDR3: CASSLYMLSGANVLTF. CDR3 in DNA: TGTGCCAGCAGCCTTTACATGCTCTCCGGGGCCAACGTCCTGACTTTC. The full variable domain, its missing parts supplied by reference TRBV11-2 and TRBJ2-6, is EAGVAQSPRYKIIEKRQSVAFWCNPISGHATLYWYQQILGQGPKLLIQFQNNGVVDDSQLPKDRFSAERLKGVDSTLKIQPAKLEDSAVYLCASSLYMLSGANVLTFGAGSRLTVL.

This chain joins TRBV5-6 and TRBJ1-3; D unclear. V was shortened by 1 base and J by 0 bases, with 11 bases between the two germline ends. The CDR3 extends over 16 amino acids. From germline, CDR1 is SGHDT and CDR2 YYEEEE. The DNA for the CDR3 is TGTGCCAGCAGCTTGACAGAGCCCGTCTCTGGAAACACCATATATTTT. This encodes CASSLTEPVSGNTIYF.

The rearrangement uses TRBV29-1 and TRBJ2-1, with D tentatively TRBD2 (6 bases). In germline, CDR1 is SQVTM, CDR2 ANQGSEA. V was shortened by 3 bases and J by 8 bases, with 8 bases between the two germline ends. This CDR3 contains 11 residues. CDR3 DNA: TGCAGCGTTGAGTGGGGGGATGAGCAGTTCTTC. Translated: CSVEWGDEQFF.

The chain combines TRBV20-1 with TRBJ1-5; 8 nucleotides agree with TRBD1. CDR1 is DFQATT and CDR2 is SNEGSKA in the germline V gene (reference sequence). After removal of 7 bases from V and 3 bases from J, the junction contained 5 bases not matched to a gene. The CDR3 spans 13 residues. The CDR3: CSGLGQVNQPQHF. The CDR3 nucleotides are TGCAGTGGACTGGGACAGGTCAATCAGCCCCAGCATTTT.

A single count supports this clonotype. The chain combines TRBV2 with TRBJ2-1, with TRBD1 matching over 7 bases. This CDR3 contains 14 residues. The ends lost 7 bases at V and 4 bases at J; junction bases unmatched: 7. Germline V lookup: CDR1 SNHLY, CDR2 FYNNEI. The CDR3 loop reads CASMPGTDYNEQFF. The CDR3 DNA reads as TGTGCCAGCATGCCCGGGACAGATTACAATGAGCAGTTCTTC.

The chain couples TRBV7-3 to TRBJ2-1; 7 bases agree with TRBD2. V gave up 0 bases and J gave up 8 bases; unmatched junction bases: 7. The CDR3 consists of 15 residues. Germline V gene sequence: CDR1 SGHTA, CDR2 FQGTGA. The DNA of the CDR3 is TGTGCCAGCAGCTTAACGGGAGGGCCCAGGGATGAGCAGTTCTTC. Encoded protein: CASSLTGGPRDEQFF.

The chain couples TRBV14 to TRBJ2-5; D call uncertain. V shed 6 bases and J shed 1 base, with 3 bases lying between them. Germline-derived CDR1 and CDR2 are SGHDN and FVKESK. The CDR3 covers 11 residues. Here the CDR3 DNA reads TGTGCCAGCAGTCGCCAAGAGACCCAGTACTTC. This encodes CASSRQETQYF.

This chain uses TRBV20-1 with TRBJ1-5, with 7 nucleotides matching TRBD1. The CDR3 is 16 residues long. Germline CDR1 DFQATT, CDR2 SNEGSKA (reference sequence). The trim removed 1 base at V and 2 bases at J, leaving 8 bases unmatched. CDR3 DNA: TGCAGTGCTAGAGCCGTCGGGGACAGCGGCAATCAGCCCCAGCATTTT. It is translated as CSARAVGDSGNQPQHF.

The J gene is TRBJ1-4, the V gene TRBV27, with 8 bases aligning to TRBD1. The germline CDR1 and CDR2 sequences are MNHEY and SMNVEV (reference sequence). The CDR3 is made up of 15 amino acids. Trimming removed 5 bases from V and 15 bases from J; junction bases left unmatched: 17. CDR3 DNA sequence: TGTGCCAGCAGTAAAGACAGGGGATTTGGGGTAGAGGTGTTTTTT. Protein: CASSKDRGFGVEVFF.

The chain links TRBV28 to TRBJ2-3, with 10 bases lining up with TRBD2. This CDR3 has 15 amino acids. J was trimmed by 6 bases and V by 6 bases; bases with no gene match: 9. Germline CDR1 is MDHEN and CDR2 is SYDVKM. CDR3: CASRTAGGPTDTQYF. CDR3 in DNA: TGTGCCAGCAGGACAGCGGGAGGGCCGACGGATACGCAGTATTTT.